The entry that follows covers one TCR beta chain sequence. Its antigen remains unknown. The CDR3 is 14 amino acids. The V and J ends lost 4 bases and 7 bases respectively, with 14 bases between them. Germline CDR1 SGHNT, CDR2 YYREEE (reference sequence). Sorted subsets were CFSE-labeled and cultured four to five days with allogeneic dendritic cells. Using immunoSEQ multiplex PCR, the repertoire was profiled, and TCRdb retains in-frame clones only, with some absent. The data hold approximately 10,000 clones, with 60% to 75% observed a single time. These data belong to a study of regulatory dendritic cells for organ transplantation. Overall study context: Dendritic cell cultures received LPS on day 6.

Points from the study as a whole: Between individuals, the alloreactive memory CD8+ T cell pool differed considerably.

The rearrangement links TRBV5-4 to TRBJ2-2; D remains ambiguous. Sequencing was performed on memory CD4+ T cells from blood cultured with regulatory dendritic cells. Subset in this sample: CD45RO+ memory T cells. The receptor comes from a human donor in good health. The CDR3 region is CASSAFNVGGELFF. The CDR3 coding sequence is TGTGCCAGCAGCGCATTTAATGTCGGCGGGGAGCTGTTTTTT.